The rows below give T cell receptor beta chains drawn from one sample of a study of blood T cell repertoires in COVID-19. The assay was immunoSEQ multiplex PCR, and TCRdb's table has in-frame clones only and misses some. This sample has some 83,000 clones, with 81% found just once. The sequenced sample was peripheral blood. The source is a man older than 75 with acute or convalescent COVID-19. The CDR3 runs from the conserved cysteine through the conserved F or W. The order of the fields is CDR3 protein, CDR3 DNA, D gene, J gene, V gene, CDR3 length, clone size. The D gene is left open where the match is weak. Not every row has a clone size; where given, it reads once, few, many or a size class.

CDR3: CASSQDVRTGRGGYTF; DNA: TGTGCCAGCAGCCAAGATGTCAGGACAGGGCGGGGAGGCTACACCTTC; D: TRBD1; J: TRBJ1-2; V: TRBV4-2; length: 16; size: .
CDR3: CASSPSGSSQETQYF; DNA: TGTGCCAGCTCACCAAGCGGGAGCTCCCAAGAGACCCAGTACTTC; D: TRBD2; J: TRBJ2-5; V: TRBV18; length: 15; size: .
CDR3: CSVEVTAGGPQHF; DNA: TGCAGCGTTGAAGTCACGGCCGGGGGGCCCCAGCATTTT; D: .; J: TRBJ1-5; V: TRBV29-1; length: 13; size: .
CDR3: CASSIGVAQETQYF; DNA: TGTGCCAGTAGTATAGGAGTAGCGCAAGAGACCCAGTACTTC; D: .; J: TRBJ2-5; V: TRBV19; length: 14; size: .
CDR3: CASSRDPGLRGAFF; DNA: TGTGCCAGCTCACGAGACCCCGGGTTACGAGGGGCTTTCTTT; D: .; J: TRBJ1-1; V: TRBV18; length: 14; size: .
CDR3: CASSPSGRNSGELFF; DNA: TGTGCCAGCTCACCAAGCGGGAGGAATTCCGGGGAGCTGTTTTTT; D: TRBD2; J: TRBJ2-2; V: TRBV18; length: 15; size: .
CDR3: CASSSGLAGLETQYF; DNA: TGTGCCAGCAGCTCGGGACTAGCGGGATTAGAGACCCAGTACTTC; D: TRBD2; J: TRBJ2-5; V: TRBV11-2; length: 15; size: once
CDR3: CASSSGTGIYEQYF; DNA: TGCGCCAGCAGCTCCGGGACAGGGATCTACGAGCAGTACTTC; D: TRBD1; J: TRBJ2-7; V: TRBV5-1; length: 14; size: many
CDR3: CASSSLDRNEQFF; DNA: TGTGCCAGCAGCTCACTAGACCGCAATGAGCAGTTCTTC; D: .; J: TRBJ2-1; V: TRBV11-3; length: 13; size: .
CDR3: CSASGSLLLTGSPLHF; DNA: TGCAGTGCTAGTGGGTCTTTACTCCTAACGGGTTCACCCCTCCACTTT; D: .; J: TRBJ1-6; V: TRBV20-1; length: 16; size: .
CDR3: CASSTRVFKNIQYF; DNA: TGTGCCAGCAGTACCAGGGTTTTCAAAAACATTCAGTACTTC; D: .; J: TRBJ2-4; V: TRBV6-5; length: 14; size: .
CDR3: CASSETGVGEQFF; DNA: TGTGCCAGCAGCGAAACAGGGGTCGGTGAGCAGTTCTTC; D: TRBD1; J: TRBJ2-1; V: TRBV2; length: 13; size: .
CDR3: CASTSSGLGTIYF; DNA: TGTGCCAGCACCTCGTCAGGCCTGGGCACCATATATTTT; D: .; J: TRBJ1-3; V: TRBV28; length: 13; size: .
CDR3: CASSLSRANTGELFF; DNA: TGTGCCAGCAGCTTGTCCAGGGCGAACACCGGGGAGCTGTTTTTT; D: .; J: TRBJ2-2; V: TRBV5-8; length: 15; size: .
CDR3: CASSVGQAHSGNTIYF; DNA: TGTGCCAGCAGCGTCGGACAGGCGCACTCTGGAAACACCATATATTTT; D: TRBD1; J: TRBJ1-3; V: TRBV7-3; length: 16; size: .
CDR3: CASSQAGGSYEQYF; DNA: TGTGCCAGCTCCCAAGCGGGAGGATCCTACGAGCAGTACTTC; D: TRBD2; J: TRBJ2-7; V: TRBV18; length: 14; size: .
CDR3: CASSLGRGPHQPQHF; DNA: TGTGCCAGCAGCTTAGGCAGGGGGCCGCATCAGCCCCAGCATTTT; D: TRBD1; J: TRBJ1-5; V: TRBV11-2; length: 15; size: .
CDR3: CSVEVGSSGNEQFF; DNA: TGCAGCGTTGAGGTCGGGTCTAGCGGGAATGAGCAGTTCTTC; D: TRBD2; J: TRBJ2-1; V: TRBV29-1; length: 14; size: .
CDR3: CASSLSRGSNQPQHF; DNA: TGTGCCAGCAGCCTGTCCCGGGGGAGCAATCAGCCCCAGCATTTT; D: .; J: TRBJ1-5; V: TRBV5-6; length: 15; size: .
CDR3: CASSLGYSGYTF; DNA: TGTGCCAGTAGTCTCGGGTACTCTGGCTACACCTTC; D: .; J: TRBJ1-2; V: TRBV19; length: 12; size: .